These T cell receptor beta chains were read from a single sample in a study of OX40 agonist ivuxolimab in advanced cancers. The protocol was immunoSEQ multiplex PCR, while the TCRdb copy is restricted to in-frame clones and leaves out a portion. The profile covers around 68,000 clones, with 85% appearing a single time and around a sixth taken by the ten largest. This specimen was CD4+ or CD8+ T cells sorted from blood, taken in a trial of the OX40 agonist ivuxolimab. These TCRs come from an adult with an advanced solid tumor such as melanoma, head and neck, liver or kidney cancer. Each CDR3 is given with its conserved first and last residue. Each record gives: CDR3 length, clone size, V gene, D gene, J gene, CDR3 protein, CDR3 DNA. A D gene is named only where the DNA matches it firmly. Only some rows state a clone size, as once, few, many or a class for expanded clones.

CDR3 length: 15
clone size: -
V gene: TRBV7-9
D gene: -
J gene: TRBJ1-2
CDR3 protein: CASSSNLRANYGYTF
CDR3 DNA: TGTGCCAGCAGCAGCAATTTGAGGGCAAACTATGGCTACACCTTC

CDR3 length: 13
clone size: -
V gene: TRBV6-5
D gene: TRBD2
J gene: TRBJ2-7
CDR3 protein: CASRTSGGYEQYF
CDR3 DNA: TGTGCCAGCCGGACTAGCGGGGGCTACGAGCAGTACTTC

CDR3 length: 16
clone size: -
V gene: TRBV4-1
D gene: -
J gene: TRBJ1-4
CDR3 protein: CASSQEGWTVNEKLFF
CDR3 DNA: TGCGCCAGCAGCCAAGAAGGATGGACAGTGAATGAAAAACTGTTTTTT

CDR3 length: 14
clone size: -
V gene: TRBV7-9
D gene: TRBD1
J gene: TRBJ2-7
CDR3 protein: CASSLRDRTYEQYF
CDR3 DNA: TGTGCCAGCAGCCTACGGGACAGAACCTACGAGCAGTACTTC

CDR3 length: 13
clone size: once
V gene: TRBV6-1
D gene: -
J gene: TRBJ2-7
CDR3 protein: CASSVEGSYEQYF
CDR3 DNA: TGTGCCAGCAGTGTAGAGGGAAGTTACGAGCAGTACTTC

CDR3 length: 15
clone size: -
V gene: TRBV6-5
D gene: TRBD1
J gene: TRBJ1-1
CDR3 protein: CASSYRLTGATEAFF
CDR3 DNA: TGTGCCAGCAGTTACAGGTTGACAGGGGCGACTGAAGCTTTCTTT

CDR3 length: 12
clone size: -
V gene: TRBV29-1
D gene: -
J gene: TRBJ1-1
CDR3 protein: CSVRGATTEAFF
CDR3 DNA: TGCAGCGTCCGGGGGGCGACGACTGAAGCTTTCTTT

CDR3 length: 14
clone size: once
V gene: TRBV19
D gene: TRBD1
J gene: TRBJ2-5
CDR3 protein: CASSATGSYVAQYF
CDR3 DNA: TGTGCCAGTAGTGCGACAGGGAGTTATGTTGCCCAGTACTTC

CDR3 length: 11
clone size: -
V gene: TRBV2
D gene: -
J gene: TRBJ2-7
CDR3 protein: CASSGFDEQYF
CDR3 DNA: TGTGCCAGCAGCGGCTTCGACGAGCAGTACTTC

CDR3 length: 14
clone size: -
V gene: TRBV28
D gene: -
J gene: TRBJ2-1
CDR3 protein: CASTSRRDNNEQFF
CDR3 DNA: TGTGCCAGCACAAGTCGGCGGGATAACAATGAGCAGTTCTTC